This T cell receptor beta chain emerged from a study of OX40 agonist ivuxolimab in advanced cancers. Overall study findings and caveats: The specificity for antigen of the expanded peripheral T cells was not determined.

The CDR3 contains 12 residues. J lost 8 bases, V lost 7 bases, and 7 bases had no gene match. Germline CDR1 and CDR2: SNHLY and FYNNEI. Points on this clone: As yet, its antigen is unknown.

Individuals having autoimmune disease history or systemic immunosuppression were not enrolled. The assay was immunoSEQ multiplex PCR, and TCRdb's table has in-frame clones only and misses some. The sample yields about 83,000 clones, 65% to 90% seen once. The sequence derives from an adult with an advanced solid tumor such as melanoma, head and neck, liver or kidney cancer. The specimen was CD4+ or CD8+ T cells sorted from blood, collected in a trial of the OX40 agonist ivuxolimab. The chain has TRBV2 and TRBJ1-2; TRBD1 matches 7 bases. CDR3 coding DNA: TGTGCCAGCATTAAGGGGGCCGTCGGCTACACCTTC. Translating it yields CASIKGAVGYTF.